This TCR beta chain stems from a study of blood T cell repertoires in COVID-19 (dated by TCRdb to the early 2020s). Background on the whole study: Samples from collaborators originated in the United States, Italy and Spain and spanned both the acute and convalescent phases of COVID-19. The material from the prospective study consisted of cDNA or gDNA derived from T cells, B-cell-depleted T cells, or PBMCs. Subjects who had been exposed to COVID-19, were actively infected with it, or had recovered from it provided the deeply sampled blood TCRbeta repertoires that made up the dataset. The repertoires were released in a freely available public database intended as a resource for research on the immune response to SARS-CoV-2. The samples were drawn from the first 160 participants of the ongoing ImmuneRACE study and from 1,254 subjects provided by 6 global collaborators. Nearly every sample came with metadata listing a de-identified subject ID, COVID-19 status, age in years and sex. Where available, HLA class I and class II types were obtained from metadata supplied by the sample provider rather than from assay-based typing.

TCRbeta CDR3 regions were amplified from genomic DNA using the immunoSEQ Assay, a bias-controlled multiplex PCR. Per the source publication's procedure: The number of nucleated cells in each sample was estimated from the amplification of reference gene primers within the assay. Sequence reads were collapsed and filtered to measure the absolute abundance of every unique TCRbeta CDR3 rearrangement. For each sample, productive Simpson clonality was calculated as the square root of Simpson's diversity index over productive rearrangements. As stored in TCRdb, this immuneACCESS dataset retains in-frame rearrangements with V and J assigned. A fraction of the clones does not appear; measured against another copy, unresolved V genes explain less than half of the discrepancy, and the remainder lacks a known reason. The V and J calls and clone size come from that table; D and trimming were worked out from the DNA. For this sample the table gives 150,000 to 200,000 clones, of which roughly 93% were detected only once. The ten largest clones add up to about 4.5% of the sample.

Each collaborating institution followed its own protocols to collect whole blood in K2EDTA tubes. For TCRbeta analysis, collaborator samples were shipped as frozen whole blood, as isolated PBMCs, or as DNA extracted from either sample type. The research as a whole found: The amount of clinical and demographic metadata varied by source and participant and was provided uncurated.

This clone was counted once. What this receptor recognizes is not known. No per-base quality is available; no much larger clone lies one base away. This sequence was found in a woman aged 45-65 years with acute or convalescent COVID-19. The sequenced sample consisted of peripheral blood.

CDR3 loop: CASSTGQGAYGYTF. In nucleotides, the sequence is TGTGCCAGCAGTACTGGACAGGGAGCCTATGGCTACACCTTC. The sequence links TRBV6-5 to TRBJ1-2; 8 central nucleotides agree with TRBD1. V ends up 5 bases short and J 4 bases short, with an unmatched junction base count of 6. Including the terminal cysteine and phenylalanine, the CDR3 comprises 14 residues. The CDR3 DNA has 42 bases and is translated from base 1. As encoded in the germline V gene, CDR1 is MNHEY while CDR2 is SVGAGI.